What follows is one T cell receptor (beta chain) and its context. Its antigen is unknown. This specimen comes from a study of T cell repertoires in cytomegalovirus infection. Study at large: Well-studied HLA-B-restricted epitopes and recently identified HLA-C-restricted epitopes of CMV were both used in the study. Study results and caveats: Dominating the ex vivo response were TCR beta clonotypes that were CMV-specific and HLA-C-restricted.

Trimming removed 8 bases from V and 1 base from J, with 16 bases in between. The CDR3 runs to 15 residues. CDR1 and CDR2 (germline): MDHEN, SYDVKM. In TCRdb, the reads were re-called with MiXCR into one record per CDR3 protein. The sample has about 570,000 distinct CDR3 sequences, over 35% seen once. This chain links TRBV28 with TRBJ2-3; D is unclear. This receptor was identified in a human donor in good health (CMV status not recorded). Some clones in this sample may be carry-over from other donors' samples. Sequences were derived from cultured PBMCs, sampled from culture after CMV antigen stimulation. CDR3 nucleotide sequence: TGTGCCAGCCCTCCCTCAGATAAAGGCACAGATACGCAGTATTTT. Protein: CASPPSDKGTDTQYF. Complete variable domain (other parts from reference TRBV28 and TRBJ2-3): DVKVTQSSRYLVKRTGEKVFLECVQDMDHENMFWYRQDPGLGLRLIYFSYDVKMKEKGDIPEGYSVSREKKERFSLILESASTNQTSMYLCASPPSDKGTDTQYFGPGTRLTVL.